The clone carrying this TCR beta chain was seen at least ten times. Time point meaning: pre-sensitization, week 0. Treatment: therapeutic diphenylcyclopropenone sensitization with weekly scalp DPC. This entry is derived from a study of human T cells and chemical hapten exposure. Germline V lookup: CDR1 LGHDT, CDR2 YNNKEL (reference sequence). The CDR3 consists of 16 residues. Trimming at V came to 1 base and at J to 7 bases, leaving 5 bases not matched to a gene. In TCRdb, the RACE reads were re-called with MiXCR into one record per CDR3 protein. The sample includes about 260,000 distinct CDR3 sequences, approximately 8.4% seen only once; the top ten take 2% to 2.5%.

The source of this sequence is a woman aged 40 to 50 with alopecia areata. Some clones in this sample may be carry-over from other donors' samples. The chain is built from TRBV3-1 and TRBJ2-3; TRBD2 agrees at 13 bases. Sequenced here: whole blood, sampled in connection with sensitization to the hapten diphenylcyclopropenone (DPC). The CDR3 region is CASSQAGTSGTNTQYF. The DNA for the CDR3 is TGTGCCAGCAGCCAAGCAGGGACTAGCGGGACGAATACGCAGTATTTT.